The 26 T cell receptor beta chains below all came from one sample that was sequenced in a study of control samples from healthy donors and cancer patients. The method was immunoSEQ multiplex PCR; TCRdb's version includes in-frame clones alone and lacks a portion of them. This table holds roughly 69,000 clones, roughly 86% found once. The sequencing sample was made of PBMCs. All receptors come from a woman between 45 and 65 years old with head and neck cancer.

This clone was detected only a few times. V and J are TRBV10-1 and TRBJ1-1; the match to TRBD1 covers 10 bases. V dropped 5 bases and J dropped 2; count of bases not matched to a gene: 8. The CDR3 consists of 16 residues. Germline-derived CDR1 and CDR2 are WNHNN and SYGVQD (reference sequence). CDR3 loop: CASSRGTGDFNTEAFF. For the CDR3, the DNA is TGCGCCAGCAGTCGCGGGACAGGGGACTTTAACACTGAAGCTTTCTTT.

CDR3 loop: CASNGLGETQYF. The CDR3 DNA sequence: TGTGCCAGCAATGGCCTGGGGGAGACCCAGTACTTC. The chain joins TRBV28 to TRBJ2-5; no reliable D call. Trimming pared 7 bases from V and 5 bases from J, leaving 11 bases between. The germline V gene encodes CDR1 MDHEN and CDR2 SYDVKM. This CDR3 has 12 residues.

V and J are TRBV6-5 and TRBJ1-1; TRBD1 is a possible D gene (5 bases). Germline CDR1 reads MNHEY; CDR2 reads SVGAGI. The CDR3 is 14 amino acids. CDR3: CATYYDSPNTEAFF. The CDR3 DNA reads TGTGCTACATATTACGACAGCCCGAACACTGAAGCTTTCTTT.

The chain employs TRBV2 and TRBJ2-2; D gene unclear. The CDR3 totals 13 residues. Trimming shortened V by 5 bases and J by 6 bases, and 10 bases separated the two germline ends. Germline lookup yields CDR1 SNHLY and CDR2 FYNNEI. The CDR3 DNA reads as TGTGCCAGCAGTAAATCTCGTCCCGGGGAGCTGTTTTTT. Encoded protein: CASSKSRPGELFF.

This chain links TRBV6-5 with TRBJ2-5, with TRBD1 identical over 11 bases. The length of the CDR3 is 14 residues. Per germline, CDR1 MNHEY and CDR2 SVGAGI. V lost 6 bases to trimming and J lost 5 bases; unmatched junction nucleotides: 5. CDR3 nucleotides: TGTGCCAGCAGCCTGGACAGGGGGCAGGAGACCCAGTACTTC. It translates to CASSLDRGQETQYF.

V usage is TRBV12-5 and J usage is TRBJ2-3; D gene unclear. The CDR3 is made up of 12 amino acids. V gave up 6 bases and J gave up 4 bases, with 8 bases separating them. Germline CDR1 LGHNT, CDR2 FRNRAP. The CDR3 DNA reads as TGTGCTAGTGGCCCCCGGCCAGATACGCAGTATTTT. It specifies CASGPRPDTQYF. The full variable domain, in which reference TRBV12-5 and TRBJ2-3 provide the parts outside the CDR3, is DARVTQTPRHKVTEMGQEVTMRCQPILGHNTVFWYRQTMMQGLELLAYFRNRAPLDDSGMPKDRFSAEMPDATLATLKIQPSEPRDSAVYFCASGPRPDTQYFGPGTRLTVL.

The chain combines TRBV6-6 with TRBJ2-2, with TRBD2 identical over 12 bases. Germline assignment: CDR1 MNHNY and CDR2 SVGAGI (reference sequence). The CDR3 consists of 18 residues. Trimming took 5 bases from V and 1 from J; bases not matched to a gene: 8. The DNA for the CDR3 is TGTGCCAGCAGTCCCGACCCGACTAGCGGGGGGAACACCGGGGAGCTGTTTTTT. Translated, it gives CASSPDPTSGGNTGELFF.

The chain combines TRBV6-1 with TRBJ1-5, with D possibly matching TRBD1 (6 bases). Germline V gene lookup returns CDR1 MNHNS and CDR2 SASEGT. CDR3 length: 16 residues. Trimming shortened V by 1 base and J by 2 bases, and 12 bases separated the two germline ends. This chain's CDR3 is CASSEGMYRGNQPQHF. The CDR3, as DNA: TGTGCCAGCAGTGAAGGGATGTACAGGGGCAATCAGCCCCAGCATTTT.

This clone was detected once. The J gene is TRBJ1-5, the V gene TRBV7-2; unclear D gene. CDR1 and CDR2 (germline): SGHTA, FQGNSA. This CDR3 has 13 residues. V lost 2 bases and J lost 6, with 8 bases in between. This chain's CDR3 is CASSLSKGQPQHF. Here the CDR3 DNA reads TGTGCCAGCAGCTTATCAAAAGGTCAGCCCCAGCATTTT.

J is TRBJ2-3 and V is TRBV9, with D perhaps matching TRBD1 or TRBD2 (5 bases each). Germline V gene sequence: CDR1 SGDLS, CDR2 YYNGEE. V gave up 3 bases and J gave up 0 bases, with 8 bases separating them. The CDR3 contains 14 residues. This chain's CDR3 is CASSGGGSTDTQYF. The CDR3 coding sequence is TGTGCCAGCAGCGGTGGGGGAAGCACAGATACGCAGTATTTT.

The rearrangement links TRBV4-1 to TRBJ1-1, with 7 positions matching TRBD1. The CDR3 length is 15 residues. Germline V gene sequence: CDR1 MGHRA, CDR2 YSYEKL. The J segment lost 3 bases and the V segment lost 2 bases, leaving 6 bases of the junction unmatched. This chain's CDR3 is CASSQPDRDHTEAFF. The CDR3 DNA sequence: TGCGCCAGCAGCCAACCTGACAGGGACCACACTGAAGCTTTCTTT.

This rearrangement joins TRBV24-1 to TRBJ2-3; the D gene could be TRBD1 or TRBD2 (5 bases each). V lost 5 bases, J lost 7 bases, and 15 bases lay in between. CDR3 length: 14 amino acids. Germline V gene lookup returns CDR1 KGHDR and CDR2 SFDVKD. This chain's CDR3 is CATSGGAVPNTQYF. CDR3 DNA: TGTGCCACCAGTGGAGGGGCGGTTCCTAATACGCAGTATTTT.

The gene calls are TRBV1 and TRBJ2-3. TRBV1 is classified as a pseudogene. This CDR3 is built from 16 residues. CDR3 amino acids: CTSSQDPLGGTDTQYF. The CDR3 bases are TGCACCAGCAGCCAAGATCCCCTGGGGGGCACAGATACGCAGTATTTT.

The J gene is TRBJ1-2, the V gene TRBV28, with D maybe TRBD1 (5 bases). The germline V gene has CDR1 MDHEN and CDR2 SYDVKM. The ends were cut back, 8 bases at V and 8 bases at J, with 9 bases in the middle. This CDR3 is built from 10 residues. This chain's CDR3 is CASRGGGYTF. CDR3 sequence (DNA): TGTGCCAGCCGGGGGGGAGGCTACACCTTC.

The gene calls are TRBV7-2 and TRBJ1-6, with D perhaps matching TRBD1 (5 bases). Trimming cost V 4 bases and J 4 bases, with 8 bases left between them. There are 14 residues in the CDR3. CDR1 SGHTA and CDR2 FQGNSA come from the germline V gene. CDR3 region: CASSSDSYNSPLHF. The CDR3 DNA is TGTGCCAGCAGCTCCGACAGTTATAATTCACCCCTCCACTTT.

The chain has TRBV3-1 (or the pseudogene TRBV3-2) and TRBJ2-1; 7 bases match TRBD2. The CDR3 spans 14 residues. Germline V gene lookup returns CDR1 LGHDT and CDR2 YNNKEL (reference sequence). The V and J ends lost 3 bases and 8 bases, in that order; junction bases with no gene match: 7. The CDR3 protein is CASSQALAADEQFF. In DNA form, the CDR3 reads TGTGCCAGCAGCCAGGCCCTAGCGGCGGATGAGCAGTTCTTC.

The rearrangement joins TRBV11-3 to TRBJ2-1; 13 positions match TRBD2. Trimming at V came to 5 bases and at J to 8 bases, leaving 6 bases not matched to a gene. This CDR3 comprises 15 residues. Germline V gives CDR1 SGHNT, CDR2 YENEEA. The CDR3 loop reads CASSPTSGGVHEQFF. The CDR3 coding sequence is TGTGCCAGCAGCCCAACTAGCGGGGGGGTGCATGAGCAGTTCTTC.

V usage is TRBV5-8 and J usage is TRBJ2-3, with TRBD2 matching 11 bases. Germline CDR1 reads SGHTS; CDR2 reads YDEGEE. The CDR3 is 19 residues long. J lost 1 base, V lost 2 bases, and 12 bases had no gene match. The CDR3 loop reads CASSFLLAGALSGTDTQYF. The CDR3 bases are TGTGCCAGCAGCTTCTTACTAGCGGGGGCCCTTAGCGGCACAGATACGCAGTATTTT.

The V and J genes are TRBV3-1 (or the pseudogene TRBV3-2) and TRBJ2-1; 8 nucleotides agree with TRBD2. CDR3 length equals 17 residues. After removal of 1 base from V and 7 bases from J, the junction contained 12 bases not matched to a gene. Germline CDR1 is LGHDT and CDR2 is YNNKEL (reference sequence). CDR3 protein: CASSQGGGGLVNNEQFF. The CDR3 bases are TGTGCCAGCAGCCAAGGCGGTGGGGGACTAGTTAATAATGAGCAGTTCTTC.

This sequence joins TRBV5-8 and TRBJ1-1, with D perhaps matching TRBD1 (6 bases). Trimming stripped 3 bases from V and 4 bases from J, with 22 bases between. The CDR3 covers 17 residues. Germline CDR1 reads SGHTS; CDR2 reads YDEGEE. Here the CDR3 DNA reads TGTGCCAGCAGCTCGACCGGGACACTCAGTGGGGGCACTGAAGCTTTCTTT. It specifies CASSSTGTLSGGTEAFF.

V and J are TRBV7-3 and TRBJ2-1, with no clear D. Trimming removed 1 base from V and 10 bases from J, with 11 bases in between. The CDR3 is 13 residues long. The V gene's germline CDR1 is SGHTA and CDR2 FQGTGA. The CDR3 nucleotides are TGTGCCAGCAGCTTAAGGCCTCTGGGGGAGCAGTTCTTC. Its protein product is CASSLRPLGEQFF.

This CDR3 is CAWSQSDPNSALHF. The DNA for the CDR3 is TGTGCCTGGAGTCAATCAGACCCTAATTCGGCCCTCCACTTT. The genes are TRBV30 and TRBJ1-6, with D unresolved. V was pared by 2 bases and J by 14 bases, with 19 bases between. CDR3 size: 14 residues. Germline-derived CDR1 and CDR2 are GTSNPN and SVGIG (reference sequence). Supplemented by reference TRBV30 and TRBJ1-6, the full variable domain reads SQTIHQWPATLVQPVGSPLSLECTVEGTSNPNLYWYRQAAGRGLQLLFYSVGIGQISSEVPQNLSASRPQDRQFILSSKKLLLSDSGFYLCAWSQSDPNSALHFGNGTRLTVT.

V and J are TRBV25-1 and TRBJ1-4; 8 nucleotides match TRBD1. This CDR3 has 18 residues. Germline loops: CDR1 MGHDK, CDR2 SYGVNS. V shed 1 base, J shed 0 bases, and the junction held 7 bases outside the gene matches. The chain's CDR3 is CASSEWTGLLATNEKLFF. CDR3 DNA sequence: TGTGCCAGCAGTGAATGGACAGGGCTACTTGCAACTAATGAAAAACTGTTTTTT.

The rearrangement links TRBV6-2 or TRBV6-3 to TRBJ2-3; 10 positions match TRBD2. The CDR3 sequence is 16 residues long. In germline, CDR1 is MNHEY, CDR2 SVGEGT. V lost 4 bases to trimming and J lost 4 bases; unmatched junction nucleotides: 8. The CDR3 sequence: CASSSPGLAIADTQYF. In DNA, the CDR3 is TGTGCCAGCAGTTCCCCGGGACTAGCGATCGCAGATACGCAGTATTTT.

The rearrangement joins TRBV9 to TRBJ1-2; a weak D match, TRBD1 (6 bases). The germline V and J ends were trimmed by 4 bases and 5 bases, with 21 bases remaining between them. The CDR3 runs 16 residues. The germline CDR1 and CDR2 sequences are SGDLS and YYNGEE. DNA for the CDR3: TGTGCCAGCAGCCCAGAAGGAGGACAGTTCGGTTATGGCTACACCTTC. Translating gives CASSPEGGQFGYGYTF.

The CDR3 DNA reads as TGTGCCAGCAGCGCCGGACAGGGGGCGCGAGAGCAGTTCTTC. Encoded protein: CASSAGQGAREQFF. The chain uses TRBV9 and TRBJ2-1, with 11 bases fitting TRBD1. After removal of 3 bases from V and 10 bases from J, the junction contained 6 bases not matched to a gene. CDR3 length: 14 amino acids. In germline, CDR1 is SGDLS, CDR2 YYNGEE.